This T cell receptor (beta chain) was obtained from a study of control samples from healthy donors and cancer patients. This clone was picked up one time. Trimming took off 11 bases at V and 1 base at J, with 14 bases between the two ends. The CDR3 contains 13 residues. The V gene's germline CDR1 is ENHRY and CDR2 SYGVKD. The data were produced by immunoSEQ multiplex PCR, yet TCRdb's version contains in-frame clones alone and is incomplete. This repertoire shows approximately 80,000 clones, about 88% found once; its top ten account for more than 5.5%. The chain recombines TRBV10-3 with TRBJ1-1; TRBD1 is a possible D gene (5 bases). This clonotype was sampled from a woman aged 50 to 60 in good health. Sequencing input: blood. For the CDR3, the DNA is TGTGCCCTTAGGGACGGGGAGAACACTGAAGCTTTCTTT. It yields the protein CALRDGENTEAFF.